One sample yielded the 32 T cell receptor beta chains listed below, sequenced in a study of T cell responses to AZD1222 COVID-19 vaccine. Sequenced by immunoSEQ multiplex PCR; TCRdb stores in-frame clones only, minus some. This table has 150,000 to 250,000 clones, approximately 94% appearing once. Material: peripheral blood, obtained 28 days after the second AZD1222 dose. The receptor source for this set is an adult who received the AZD1222 COVID-19 vaccine.

V and J are TRBV25-1 and TRBJ1-1; TRBD1 is a possible D gene (6 bases). CDR1 is MGHDK, CDR2 SYGVNS, per germline. The length of the CDR3 is 12 residues. Trimming removed 2 bases at V and 8 bases at J, with 9 bases between. CDR3 residues: CASSEGQYEAFF. DNA of the CDR3: TGTGCCAGCAGTGAAGGACAGTACGAAGCTTTCTTT.

The chain recombines TRBV21-1 with TRBJ1-5; the table's D call TRBD1 went unverified against the DNA. TRBV21-1 is described as a pseudogene. The CDR3 length is 17 residues. The CDR3 nucleotides are TGTGCCAGCAGCGGACATGACAGGGGCGCCTCCAATCAGCCCCAGCATTTT. The encoded protein is CASSGHDRGASNQPQHF.

The chain joins TRBV4-3 to TRBJ2-1, with 12 bases lining up with TRBD2. The CDR3 covers 17 residues. Germline loops: CDR1 LGHNA, CDR2 YSLEER. With V trimmed by 0 bases and J by 7 bases, 7 bases remained unmatched. CDR3: CASSQDLAGGPENEQFF. In nucleotides, the CDR3 is TGCGCCAGCAGCCAAGATCTAGCGGGGGGGCCAGAGAATGAGCAGTTCTTC.

This clone has only one observation. V usage is TRBV12-5 and J usage is TRBJ2-5; 9 positions agree with TRBD2. There are 15 residues in the CDR3. Germline CDR1 and CDR2: LGHNT and FRNRAP. The trim removed 5 bases at V and 2 bases at J, leaving 6 bases unmatched. The CDR3 sequence: CASGLPLAGQETQYF. The CDR3 DNA is TGTGCTAGTGGTCTGCCCCTAGCGGGGCAAGAGACCCAGTACTTC.

V usage is TRBV28 and J usage is TRBJ1-5; D unclear. Germline CDR1 and CDR2: MDHEN and SYDVKM. CDR3 size: 12 residues. The ends were cut back, 8 bases at V and 8 bases at J, with 13 bases in the middle. The CDR3 bases are TGTGCCAGCCGGGAGGGCCCTGAGCCCCAGCATTTT. Encoded protein: CASREGPEPQHF.

This clone was observed once. The V call is TRBV7-2, the J call TRBJ1-6, with 10 bases identical to TRBD1. Germline V gene sequence: CDR1 SGHTA, CDR2 FQGNSA. The CDR3 sequence is 15 residues long. Germline trimming cut 3 bases from V and 10 bases from J; bases unmatched to any gene: 6. In DNA form, the CDR3 reads TGTGCCAGCAGCTTCGGGACAGGGGTCGGCTCACCCCTCCACTTT. Encoded protein: CASSFGTGVGSPLHF.

V usage is TRBV5-1 and J usage is TRBJ2-1; tentatively, D is TRBD2 (6 bases). Germline CDR1 SGHRS, CDR2 YFSETQ. There are 16 residues in the CDR3. Trimming pared 3 bases from V and 2 bases from J, leaving 15 bases between. The CDR3 bases are TGCGCCAGCAGCTGGTCTGCGGCGGGGACCTACAATGAGCAGTTCTTC. Amino acids: CASSWSAAGTYNEQFF.

The chain joins TRBV27 to TRBJ2-7; 8 positions agree with TRBD2. The CDR3 is 18 residues long. Per germline, CDR1 MNHEY and CDR2 SMNVEV (reference sequence). V shed 5 bases and J 2 bases; nucleotides not matched to a gene: 17. DNA of the CDR3: TGTGCCAGCAGTCGACGTGGGACATCGGGAGGGAGGCCCTACGAGCAGTACTTC. Its protein product is CASSRRGTSGGRPYEQYF.

The rearrangement joins TRBV7-9 to TRBJ1-6; D gene uncertain. The CDR3 length is 15 residues. Trimming took 2 bases from V and 7 from J, leaving 12 bases between them. Looked up from germline, CDR1 is SEHNR and CDR2 is FQNEAQ (reference sequence). The CDR3 region is CASSLLWDINSPLHF. CDR3 DNA sequence: TGTGCCAGCAGCTTACTCTGGGATATCAATTCACCCCTCCACTTT. Complete variable domain (other parts from reference TRBV7-9 and TRBJ1-6): DTGVSQNPRHKITKRGQNVTFRCDPISEHNRLYWYRQTLGQGPEFLTYFQNEAQLEKSRLLSDRFSAERPKGSFSTLEIQRTEQGDSAMYLCASSLLWDINSPLHFGNGTRLTVT.

The rearrangement joins TRBV28 to TRBJ2-1; D not resolved. Germline V gives CDR1 MDHEN, CDR2 SYDVKM. V dropped 2 bases and J dropped 0 bases, with 2 bases sitting between them. The CDR3 loop spans 13 amino acids. The CDR3: CASSLPSYNEQFF. CDR3 DNA sequence: TGTGCCAGCAGTTTACCCTCCTACAATGAGCAGTTCTTC.

The chain has TRBV27 and TRBJ2-7; the match to TRBD1 covers 7 bases. J lost 2 bases, V lost 4 bases, and 5 bases had no gene match. CDR1 is MNHEY and CDR2 is SMNVEV in the germline V gene (reference sequence). The CDR3 is 14 amino acids. CDR3 residues: CASSSGQATYEQYF. In DNA form, the CDR3 reads TGTGCCAGCAGTTCAGGACAGGCCACCTACGAGCAGTACTTC.

V is TRBV7-9 and J is TRBJ1-1, with unresolved D. The CDR3 has 14 amino acids. The V end was cut by 1 base, the J end by 1 base, with 7 bases between. Germline CDR1 reads SEHNR; CDR2 reads FQNEAQ (reference sequence). CDR3 coding DNA: TGTGCCAGCAGCTTAGTTTCTCGGAACACTGAAGCTTTCTTT. Amino acid sequence: CASSLVSRNTEAFF.

The chain joins TRBV11-1 to TRBJ1-2, with D maybe TRBD1 (5 bases). The CDR3 contains 12 residues. V gave up 5 bases and J gave up 7 bases, with 11 bases separating them. Germline CDR1 is SGHAT and CDR2 is FQDESV (reference sequence). CDR3 bases: TGTGCCAGCAGCCCCCAGGGAATTGGCTACACCTTC. It encodes CASSPQGIGYTF.

J is TRBJ1-1 and V is TRBV6-1; D call uncertain. This CDR3 contains 12 residues. CDR1 and CDR2 from the germline V gene are MNHNS and SASEGT. Between the trimmed V and J ends, which lost 1 base and 11 bases, there was a span of 11 bases. CDR3 in DNA: TGTGCCAGCAGTGAAGGTGGAGTTGACGCTTTCTTT. It encodes CASSEGGVDAFF.

The rearrangement uses TRBV6-4 and TRBJ2-4; 8 positions agree with TRBD1. With V trimmed by 6 bases and J by 7 bases, 8 bases remained unmatched. Germline loops: CDR1 MRHNA, CDR2 SNTAGT. This CDR3 comprises 14 residues. The CDR3 DNA sequence: TGTGCCAGCAGCCCAGGGGGCGCTGGTAACATTCAGTACTTC. Its translation: CASSPGGAGNIQYF.

The chain joins TRBV6-1 to TRBJ2-7, with D tentatively TRBD1 (5 bases). V lost 1 base to trimming and J lost 5 bases, with 9 bases between them. The CDR3 has 13 amino acids. Germline V CDR1 and CDR2: MNHNS, SASEGT. The CDR3 coding sequence is TGTGCCAGCAGTGAAGGACAGAGGAACGAGCAGTACTTC. This gives the protein CASSEGQRNEQYF.

V usage is TRBV28 and J usage is TRBJ1-2, with TRBD1 as a possible D gene (6 bases). The CDR3 covers 17 residues. Germline values: CDR1 MDHEN, CDR2 SYDVKM. The V end lost 0 bases, the J end lost 6 bases, and 20 bases lay between the germline ends. CDR3 in DNA: TGTGCCAGCAGTTTATGGGCCCCCCAGGAGGGGGTTAATGGCTACACCTTC. Translated: CASSLWAPQEGVNGYTF.

The rearrangement links TRBV19 to TRBJ2-2; 8 bases are a match to TRBD1. The CDR3 consists of 16 residues. Trimming at V came to 0 bases and at J to 3 bases, leaving 3 bases not matched to a gene. Germline assignment: CDR1 LNHDA and CDR2 SQIVND (reference sequence). The CDR3 region is CASSIDGTGHTGELFF. CDR3 coding DNA: TGTGCCAGTAGTATAGACGGGACAGGTCACACCGGGGAGCTGTTTTTT.

This clone was found once. The V call is TRBV19, the J call TRBJ1-6, with unresolved D. The CDR3 extends over 14 amino acids. The V end was cut by 9 bases, the J end by 1 base, with 10 bases between. Germline values: CDR1 LNHDA, CDR2 SQIVND (reference sequence). The DNA of the CDR3 is TGTGCCAGAGCGTCCAATTCCTATAATTCACCCCTCCACTTT. Its translation is CARASNSYNSPLHF. Supplemented by reference TRBV19 and TRBJ1-6, the full variable domain reads DGGITQSPKYLFRKEGQNVTLSCEQNLNHDAMYWYRQDPGQGLRLIYYSQIVNDFQKGDIAEGYSVSREKKESFPLTVTSAQKNPTAFYLCARASNSYNSPLHFGNGTRLTVT.

The chain carries TRBV18 and TRBJ2-7, with 9 bases matching TRBD1. The germline V gene encodes CDR1 KGHSH and CDR2 LQKENI. The CDR3 runs 13 residues. Unmatched junction bases numbered 6, after V lost 6 bases and J lost 6 bases. The CDR3 sequence is CASSGDRAVEQYF. The CDR3 bases are TGTGCCAGCTCCGGGGACAGGGCGGTCGAGCAGTACTTC. The whole variable domain, remainder taken from reference TRBV18 and TRBJ2-7, is NAGVMQNPRHLVRRRGQEARLRCSPMKGHSHVYWYRQLPEEGLKFMVYLQKENIIDESGMPKERFSAEFPKEGPSILRIQQVVRGDSAAYFCASSGDRAVEQYFGPGTRLTVT.

The genes are TRBV7-9 and TRBJ1-2; D gene ambiguous. Germline V gene data show CDR1 as SEHNR and CDR2 as FQNEAQ (reference sequence). This CDR3 contains 16 residues. Trimming shortened V by 5 bases and J by 4 bases, and 20 bases separated the two germline ends. CDR3 amino acids: CASSALTVQPLYGYTF. The CDR3 DNA sequence: TGTGCCAGCAGCGCGTTAACGGTCCAACCTCTCTATGGCTACACCTTC.

The chain has TRBV19 and TRBJ1-2; 7 bases fit TRBD1. There are 12 residues in the CDR3. Trimming took 3 bases from V and 8 from J; bases not matched to a gene: 3. The V gene's germline CDR1 is LNHDA and CDR2 SQIVND (reference sequence). The CDR3 DNA sequence: TGTGCCAGTAGTATCAGAGGGGGCGGCTACACCTTC. Translated, it gives CASSIRGGGYTF. The whole variable domain, remainder taken from reference TRBV19 and TRBJ1-2, is DGGITQSPKYLFRKEGQNVTLSCEQNLNHDAMYWYRQDPGQGLRLIYYSQIVNDFQKGDIAEGYSVSREKKESFPLTVTSAQKNPTAFYLCASSIRGGGYTFGSGTRLTVV.

This chain uses TRBV6-5 with TRBJ1-6, with D maybe TRBD1 (5 bases). The CDR3 spans 14 residues. V was trimmed by 4 bases and J by 7 bases, leaving 11 bases between them. Germline CDR1 MNHEY, CDR2 SVGAGI. DNA for the CDR3: TGTGCCAGCAGTTTCGACAGAACCAATTCACCCCTCCACTTT. The encoded protein is CASSFDRTNSPLHF.

V usage is TRBV7-9 and J usage is TRBJ2-5; D is tentatively TRBD1 or TRBD2 (5 bases each). This CDR3 has 15 residues. Germline V CDR1 and CDR2: SEHNR, FQNEAQ (reference sequence). V lost 0 bases to trimming and J lost 7 bases, with 15 bases between them. The CDR3: CASSLAGRPRGTQYF. DNA of the CDR3: TGTGCCAGCAGCTTAGCGGGACGCCCTCGAGGGACCCAGTACTTC.

The gene calls are TRBV28 and TRBJ1-2; 10 bases are shared with TRBD1. Germline trimming cut 6 bases from V and 7 bases from J; bases unmatched to any gene: 8. Germline CDR1 and CDR2: MDHEN and SYDVKM. CDR3 size: 14 residues. The CDR3 DNA is TGTGCCAGCAGAAACGACAGGGGGCGGAGTGGCTACACCTTC. This encodes CASRNDRGRSGYTF.

The chain has TRBV7-2 and TRBJ1-2, with 7 bases lining up with TRBD1. This CDR3 comprises 14 residues. Looked up from germline, CDR1 is SGHTA and CDR2 is FQGNSA. V was pared by 5 bases and J by 4 bases, with 7 bases of the junction left unmatched. In DNA, the CDR3 is TGTGCCAGCAGCGGCCGGGACAGCAGCTATGGCTACACCTTC. Its translation: CASSGRDSSYGYTF.

The rearrangement joins TRBV30 to TRBJ1-3; D is uncertain. CDR3 length equals 12 residues. Germline V gives CDR1 GTSNPN, CDR2 SVGIG (reference sequence). Trimming left V 4 bases short and J 0 bases short, with 4 bases between. The CDR3 sequence: CAWTSSGNTIYF. The DNA of the CDR3 is TGTGCCTGGACCTCCTCTGGAAACACCATATATTTT.

This clone was seen only once. The chain links TRBV7-2 to TRBJ1-1; D gene unclear. The CDR3 contains 15 residues. Trimming removed 1 base from V and 1 base from J, with 10 bases in between. CDR1 is SGHTA and CDR2 is FQGNSA in the germline V gene. CDR3 sequence: CASSLVRRPNTEAFF. CDR3 bases: TGTGCCAGCAGCTTAGTTAGGAGACCGAACACTGAAGCTTTCTTT.

The genes are TRBV4-1 and TRBJ1-1; perhaps TRBD1 as D (5 bases). V was pared by 4 bases and J by 5 bases, with 11 bases between. The germline V gene encodes CDR1 MGHRA and CDR2 YSYEKL. CDR3 length: 13 amino acids. The CDR3 loop is CASSLSGITEAFF. The CDR3 nucleotides read TGCGCCAGCAGCCTGTCAGGGATAACTGAAGCTTTCTTT.

The chain couples TRBV5-6 to TRBJ1-1; perhaps TRBD1 as D (5 bases). Germline V CDR1 and CDR2: SGHDT, YYEEEE. This CDR3 is built from 11 residues. Trimming removed 3 bases at V and 11 bases at J, with 11 bases between. The CDR3 spells CASSSGRAAFF. The CDR3 DNA follows: TGTGCCAGCAGCTCAGGGAGGGCGGCTTTCTTT.

This chain links TRBV2 with TRBJ1-4; TRBD1 agrees at 7 bases. CDR1 is SNHLY, CDR2 FYNNEI, per germline. This CDR3 is 15 amino acids long. The V segment lost 6 bases and the J segment 5 bases; nucleotides outside the gene matches: 9. The CDR3 coding sequence is TGTGCCAGCAGGGGACAGTCGACCTTGAATGAAAAACTGTTTTTT. It specifies CASRGQSTLNEKLFF.

The chain combines TRBV14 with TRBJ1-4; D remains ambiguous. Trimming left V 6 bases short and J 0 bases short, with 11 bases between. The CDR3 is 15 residues long. Germline CDR1 SGHDN, CDR2 FVKESK. As DNA, the CDR3 is TGTGCCAGCAGTCGACACCCGGCAACTAATGAAAAACTGTTTTTT. Protein sequence: CASSRHPATNEKLFF.